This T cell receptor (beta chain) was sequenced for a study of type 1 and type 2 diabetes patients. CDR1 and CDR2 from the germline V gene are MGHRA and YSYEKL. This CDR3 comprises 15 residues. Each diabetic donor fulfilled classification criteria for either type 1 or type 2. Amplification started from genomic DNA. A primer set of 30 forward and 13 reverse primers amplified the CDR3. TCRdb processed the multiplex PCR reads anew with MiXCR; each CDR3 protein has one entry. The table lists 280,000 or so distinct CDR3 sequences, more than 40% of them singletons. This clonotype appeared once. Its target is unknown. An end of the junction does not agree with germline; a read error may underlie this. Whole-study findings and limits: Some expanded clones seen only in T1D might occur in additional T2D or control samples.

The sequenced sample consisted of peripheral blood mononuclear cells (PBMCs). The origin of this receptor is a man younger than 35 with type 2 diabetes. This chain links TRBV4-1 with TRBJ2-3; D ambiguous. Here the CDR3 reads CASSQVKRTTDTQYF. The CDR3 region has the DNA TGTGCCAGCAGCCAAGTTAAGCGCACCACAGATACGCAGTATTTT.